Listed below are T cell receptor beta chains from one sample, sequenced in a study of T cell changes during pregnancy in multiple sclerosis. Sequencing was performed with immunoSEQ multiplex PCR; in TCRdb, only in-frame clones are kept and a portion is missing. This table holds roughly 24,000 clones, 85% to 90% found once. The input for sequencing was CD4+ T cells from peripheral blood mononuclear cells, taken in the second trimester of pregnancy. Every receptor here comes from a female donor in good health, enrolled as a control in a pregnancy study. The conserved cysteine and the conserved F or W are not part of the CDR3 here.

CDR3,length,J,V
ASSPTLRLAGDSYNEQF,17,TRBJ2-1,TRBV7-3
SVANGGGEQY,10,TRBJ2-7,TRBV29-1
ASSLAGFGTSSYEQY,15,TRBJ2-7,TRBV7-6
ASRTGMVGGYT,11,TRBJ1-2,TRBV7-2
SVDRGLGDTQY,11,TRBJ2-3,TRBV29-1
ASSLADRDNSPLH,13,TRBJ1-6,TRBV28
ASSPPRDRVINMQY,14,TRBJ2-3,TRBV18
SAQAFLYT,8,TRBJ1-2,TRBV20-1
ASSPTRGPQETQY,13,TRBJ2-5,TRBV7-3
ASSPSGERGNNEQF,14,TRBJ2-1,TRBV7-7
ASSPVAGERTDTQY,14,TRBJ2-3,TRBV4-2
ASSLPTGWDSPLH,13,TRBJ1-6,TRBV28
ASSIGAGAGETQY,13,TRBJ2-5,TRBV5-1
AWSVPGVGGDEKLF,14,TRBJ1-4,TRBV30
ASRASGTGHYEQY,13,TRBJ2-7,TRBV7-2
ASSFTGGPTDTQY,13,TRBJ2-3,TRBV5-1
ASTRLPDPGSYNEQF,15,TRBJ2-1,TRBV2
ASSDSSSASGGLCTDTQY,18,TRBJ2-3,TRBV6-4
ASSLDRSGSPLH,12,TRBJ1-6,TRBV4-3
ASSSFVAAGSNSPLH,15,TRBJ1-6,TRBV11-2
ASSLEARGADTQY,13,TRBJ2-3,TRBV7-2
ASRFQVRAGTDTQY,14,TRBJ2-3,TRBV2
ASIVGGSSGELF,12,TRBJ2-2,TRBV28
ASSMGQINTEAF,12,TRBJ1-1,TRBV19
ASSDSTSGGGNEQF,14,TRBJ2-1,TRBV6-4
ASGNRTGDVRAF,12,TRBJ1-1,TRBV12-5
ASSPAGTGLNEQF,13,TRBJ2-1,TRBV18
ASGAGTSGTDTQY,13,TRBJ2-3,TRBV7-2
ASSLTGGPTEAF,12,TRBJ1-1,TRBV7-2
ASSLWGGSGGTDTQY,15,TRBJ2-3,TRBV5-1
SAYREGYT,8,TRBJ1-2,TRBV20-1
ASSFDGPGELF,11,TRBJ2-2,TRBV5-6
ASREQGLWAPLH,12,TRBJ1-6,TRBV6-5
ASSLSGGEQY,10,TRBJ2-7,TRBV18
ASSLDPARVGASYEQY,16,TRBJ2-7,TRBV11-2
ASRSGSYNEQF,11,TRBJ2-1,TRBV6-1
ASSLVGTSGRETQY,14,TRBJ2-5,TRBV5-1
ASTGVGNTIY,10,TRBJ1-3,TRBV5-6
ASSFRGLAGVGTGELF,16,TRBJ2-2,TRBV27
ASGLQGATEAF,11,TRBJ1-1,TRBV6-6
ASSVEAANTDTQY,13,TRBJ2-3,TRBV9
SVESGGGETQY,11,TRBJ2-5,TRBV29-1
ASRPGSGFSYEQY,13,TRBJ2-7,TRBV10-3
SASGGGYEQY,10,TRBJ2-7,TRBV29-1
ASSHPWEGLETQY,13,TRBJ2-5,TRBV7-9
ASSLRADSPLH,11,TRBJ1-6,TRBV27
ASSRTVGDTEAF,12,TRBJ1-1,TRBV6-4
ASSLHPSTSGANVLT,15,TRBJ2-6,TRBV5-8
ASSQIGGGPYNEQF,14,TRBJ2-1,TRBV4-2
AISESVLRRNNEKLF,15,TRBJ1-4,TRBV10-3
ASSPIGSQETQY,12,TRBJ2-5,TRBV4-3
ASSLEYGNTNEKLF,14,TRBJ1-4,TRBV5-5
ASSTQGGEQF,10,TRBJ2-1,TRBV25-1
ASVAGGTYNEQF,12,TRBJ2-1,TRBV5-1
ASSYTGDYGYT,11,TRBJ1-2,TRBV9
ASSFAGADTQY,11,TRBJ2-3,TRBV7-9
ASSSGLQGAFQSPLH,15,TRBJ1-6,TRBV7-6
ASSSGTADTGELF,13,TRBJ2-2,TRBV5-1
ASSVGPLYEQY,11,TRBJ2-7,TRBV7-9
SVVTGGGNQPQH,12,TRBJ1-5,TRBV29-1